This paragraph reports one TCR beta chain. What it binds is unknown. Each TCR beta cDNA library carried unique molecular identifiers. The source material, roughly 0.9 to 11 million T cells, gave rise to about 460,000 cDNA molecules. TCRdb itself ran the PCR reads through MiXCR, one entry per CDR3 protein. This sample has 350,000 to 450,000 distinct CDR3 sequences; about a third occur once, and the top ten carry 13%. This sample was included in a study of post-analysis software for immune sequencing data. Study context: As for disease course, relapsing-remitting, secondary progressive and progressive-relapsing multiple sclerosis were all included. Broader study findings: Significantly decreased normalized Chao1 diversity was recorded for multiple sclerosis patients relative to controls. Patients carried a handful of TRBV segments more frequently than controls did, and TRBV5-6, TRBV5-1 and TRBV20-1 were among them.

CDR3 length: 15 residues. Germline-derived CDR1 and CDR2 are MDHEN and SYDVKM. V was cut by 5 bases and J by 8 bases, with 18 bases left in between. The clonotype comes from a girl aged 5-17 years with multiple sclerosis. Sample: blood. This rearrangement joins TRBV28 to TRBJ1-4, with D uncertain. CDR3 residues: CASSPRLLRSEKLFF. For the CDR3, the DNA is TGTGCCAGCAGTCCAAGGCTCCTAAGGAGCGAAAAACTGTTTTTT.